This entry is about one T cell receptor (beta chain). The antigen remains undetermined. The sample belongs to a study of shared clonotypes between healthy human individuals. Trimming stripped 6 bases from V and 0 bases from J, with 6 bases between. Germline V gene sequence: CDR1 MNHEY, CDR2 SVGAGI. The CDR3 contains 13 residues. Study conclusions and caveats: Since donors were few, the genetic and exposure-history diversity represented was limited.

Positive CCR7 selection of CD45RO-negative cells yielded the naive CD8 cells, and terminally differentiated effector memory CD45RA+ cells were excluded. Authors' methods: ImmunoSEQ only sent back junction sequences with no quality scores, so filtering was done differently. Clones were read by immunoSEQ multiplex PCR, and TCRdb kept only the in-frame ones, dropping some. V and J calls and clone size are given by that table; D and trimming were obtained from the DNA. The sample gives around 600,000 clones, 95% to 98% of which show up once; 0.3% to 0.35% is in the top ten. The receptor was isolated from a man aged 30 to 45 in good health. The rearrangement joins TRBV6-5 to TRBJ1-5; D remains unclear. Material for sequencing was naive CD8+ T cells sorted from blood. CDR3 in amino acids: CASRTSSNQPQHF. The CDR3 region has the DNA TGTGCCAGCAGAACAAGTAGCAATCAGCCCCAGCATTTT.